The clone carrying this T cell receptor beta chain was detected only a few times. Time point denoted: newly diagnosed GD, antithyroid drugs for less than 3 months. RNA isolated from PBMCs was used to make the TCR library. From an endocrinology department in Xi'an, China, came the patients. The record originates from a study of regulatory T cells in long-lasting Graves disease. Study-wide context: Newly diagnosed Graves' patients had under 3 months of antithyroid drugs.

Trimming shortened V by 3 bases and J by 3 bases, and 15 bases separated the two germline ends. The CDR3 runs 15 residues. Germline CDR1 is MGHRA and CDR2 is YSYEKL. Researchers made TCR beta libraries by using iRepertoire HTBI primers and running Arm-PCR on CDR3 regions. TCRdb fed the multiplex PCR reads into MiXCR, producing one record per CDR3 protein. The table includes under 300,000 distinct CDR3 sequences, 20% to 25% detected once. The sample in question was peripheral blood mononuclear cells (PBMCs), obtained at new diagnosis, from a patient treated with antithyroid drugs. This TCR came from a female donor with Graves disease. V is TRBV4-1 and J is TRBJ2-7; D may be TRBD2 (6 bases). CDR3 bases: TGCGCCAGCAGCCACCTTGCACCGGGACTCTACGAGCAGTACTTC. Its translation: CASSHLAPGLYEQYF.